These 28 T cell receptor beta chains originate from one sample sequenced in a study of Ad26.COV2.S vaccination and SARS-CoV-2 variants. Treatment: roughly 19 received Ad26.COV2.S at low or high dose, single or two shots; about 5 received placebo; per-sample allocation not given. After the first vaccine or placebo injection, samples were drawn on day 63. Profiling relied on immunoSEQ multiplex PCR, and the TCRdb table lists in-frame clones only, not all of them. The sample shows roughly 380,000 clones, 70% to 90% of them seen only once. The source material was peripheral blood, sampled in a trial of Ad26.COV2.S vaccine versus placebo. Receptors were obtained from a person aged 18-60 years who received the Ad26.COV2.S COVID-19 vaccine or a placebo.

The chain carries TRBV19 and TRBJ2-1; D perhaps matches TRBD2 (6 bases). CDR3 length: 14 residues. The ends were cut back, 3 bases at V and 7 bases at J, with 13 bases in the middle. The germline V gene encodes CDR1 LNHDA and CDR2 SQIVND (reference sequence). CDR3 DNA sequence: TGTGCCAGTAGTATTCCCGGGAGTTTTAATGAGCAGTTCTTC. Translating it yields CASSIPGSFNEQFF.

The chain combines TRBV19 with TRBJ1-2; D unclear. V dropped 4 bases and J dropped 3 bases, with 3 bases sitting between them. CDR3 size: 11 residues. Germline CDR1 and CDR2: LNHDA and SQIVND (reference sequence). CDR3 amino acids: CASSTHYGYTF. The CDR3 nucleotides are TGTGCCAGTAGTACCCACTATGGCTACACCTTC.

V gene TRBV6-5 combines with J gene TRBJ2-3, with 8 bases that match TRBD1. V was clipped by 8 bases and J by 0 bases; unmatched bases: 7. Germline V gives CDR1 MNHEY, CDR2 SVGAGI. This CDR3 contains 15 residues. The CDR3 nucleotides read TGTGCCAGCGTCCTCAGGGGGCAAAGCACAGATACGCAGTATTTT. This gives the protein CASVLRGQSTDTQYF.

The rearrangement uses TRBV7-9 and TRBJ1-1; D unresolved. V gave up 2 bases and J gave up 7 bases, with 11 bases separating them. The CDR3 has 13 amino acids. Germline CDR1 reads SEHNR; CDR2 reads FQNEAQ (reference sequence). The CDR3 nucleotides read TGTGCCAGCAGCTTATCTCACAGAATTGAAGCTTTCTTT. Translating it yields CASSLSHRIEAFF.

The chain uses TRBV9 and TRBJ2-7; TRBD2 agrees at 15 bases. CDR3 length: 17 residues. Germline assignment: CDR1 SGDLS and CDR2 YYNGEE. The ends lost 4 bases at V and 1 base at J; junction bases unmatched: 6. CDR3 sequence: CASSPGTSGGSSYEQYF. In nucleotides, the CDR3 is TGTGCCAGCAGCCCGGGGACTAGCGGGGGGTCATCCTACGAGCAGTACTTC.

This chain joins TRBV5-1 and TRBJ2-7, with D perhaps TRBD2 (7 bases). V was shortened by 2 bases and J by 4 bases, with 13 bases between the two germline ends. The germline CDR1 and CDR2 sequences are SGHRS and YFSETQ. The CDR3 is made up of 14 amino acids. The CDR3 protein is CASSLQGGYYEQYF. CDR3 bases: TGCGCCAGCAGCTTACAGGGAGGGTATTACGAGCAGTACTTC.

A few counts support this clone. This chain connects TRBV7-2 to TRBJ1-5, with no clear D. V was trimmed by 2 bases and J by 9 bases, leaving 14 bases between them. In germline, CDR1 is SGHTA, CDR2 FQGNSA. CDR3 size: 14 residues. The CDR3, as DNA: TGTGCCAGCAGCTTATTGGACTCCGGTCTGCCCCAGCATTTT. It codes for CASSLLDSGLPQHF.

The V and J genes are TRBV7-2 and TRBJ1-5; possible D gene TRBD1, 5 bases. The CDR3 is made up of 15 amino acids. Germline lookup yields CDR1 SGHTA and CDR2 FQGNSA. V dropped 2 bases and J dropped 1 base, with 9 bases sitting between them. The CDR3, as DNA: TGTGCCAGCAGCTTAAATCAGGGAAGCAATCAGCCCCAGCATTTT. This encodes CASSLNQGSNQPQHF.

This clone was seen only a few times. The J gene is TRBJ2-7, the V gene TRBV10-1, with TRBD2 as a possible D gene (6 bases). V dropped 4 bases and J dropped 8 bases, with 24 bases sitting between them. The germline gives CDR1 WNHNN, CDR2 SYGVQD (reference sequence). This CDR3 has 16 residues. DNA of the CDR3: TGCGCCAGCAGTGGGCAAGGCGGGACTCCTGTTTCTCAGCAGTACTTC. This translates into CASSGQGGTPVSQQYF.

A single count supports this clone. This sample also contains other DNA sequences that code for the same CDR3. The V gene is TRBV12-3 or TRBV12-4, the J gene TRBJ1-1; D unresolved. CDR3 length: 13 amino acids. Trimming cost V 2 bases and J 0 bases, with 4 bases left between them. The CDR3 region has the DNA TGTGCCAGCAGTTTACGGGTGAACACTGAAGCTTTCTTT. Translation gives CASSLRVNTEAFF.

The chain is built from TRBV2 and TRBJ2-7; 7 bases agree with TRBD1. The V gene's germline CDR1 is SNHLY and CDR2 FYNNEI. V dropped 5 bases and J dropped 1; count of bases not matched to a gene: 5. The CDR3 extends over 14 amino acids. The CDR3 region is CASSRQGDSYEQYF. Here the CDR3 DNA reads TGTGCCAGCAGTAGGCAGGGGGATTCCTACGAGCAGTACTTC.

The V call is TRBV12-5, the J call TRBJ2-5; 7 bases match TRBD1. This CDR3 has 11 amino acids. Germline-derived CDR1 and CDR2 are LGHNT and FRNRAP. J lost 5 bases, V lost 9 bases, and 3 bases had no gene match. Here the CDR3 DNA reads TGTGCTAGAGACAGGGCGGAGACCCAGTACTTC. Protein sequence: CARDRAETQYF.

The gene calls are TRBV18 and TRBJ2-7; 10 nucleotides align to TRBD1. The CDR3 has 15 amino acids. Trimming took 3 bases from V and 2 from J; bases not matched to a gene: 4. Per germline, CDR1 KGHSH and CDR2 LQKENI. The CDR3 DNA reads TGTGCCAGCTCACCCCGACAGGGGGCCACCTACGAGCAGTACTTC. Encoded protein: CASSPRQGATYEQYF. Supplemented by reference TRBV18 and TRBJ2-7, the full variable domain reads NAGVMQNPRHLVRRRGQEARLRCSPMKGHSHVYWYRQLPEEGLKFMVYLQKENIIDESGMPKERFSAEFPKEGPSILRIQQVVRGDSAAYFCASSPRQGATYEQYFGPGTRLTVT.

V is TRBV28 and J is TRBJ2-1, with no clear D. V dropped 2 bases and J dropped 3 bases, with 5 bases sitting between them. Germline loops: CDR1 MDHEN, CDR2 SYDVKM. The CDR3 sequence is 13 residues long. CDR3 protein: CASSLALYNEQFF. The CDR3 bases are TGTGCCAGCAGTTTAGCTCTCTACAATGAGCAGTTCTTC.

CDR3 in amino acids: CASSLSQGNGQPQHF. The CDR3 nucleotides are TGTGCCAGCAGCTTAAGTCAGGGGAATGGTCAGCCCCAGCATTTT. V gene TRBV11-2 combines with J gene TRBJ1-5, with D tentatively TRBD1 (6 bases). Deletions cut 2 bases from V and 6 bases from J, with 14 bases between. CDR3 length equals 15 residues. Germline loops: CDR1 SGHAT, CDR2 FQNNGV.

The rearrangement links TRBV19 to TRBJ1-4; TRBD1 might be the D (6 bases). The CDR3 length is 13 residues. The germline gives CDR1 LNHDA, CDR2 SQIVND (reference sequence). V was cut by 8 bases and J by 11 bases, with 18 bases left in between. CDR3 DNA sequence: TGTGCCAGTGGCACAGGGAGGGTAGAGAAACTGTTTTTT. This encodes CASGTGRVEKLFF.

This clone has only a few counts. V is TRBV5-5 and J is TRBJ2-1; perhaps TRBD1 as D (6 bases). The CDR3 has 15 amino acids. CDR1 and CDR2 (germline): SGHKS, YYEKEE (reference sequence). V dropped 4 bases and J dropped 0 bases, with 11 bases sitting between them. The CDR3 nucleotides are TGTGCCAGCAGCAGCGAAGGGGGCTCCTACAATGAGCAGTTCTTC. It encodes CASSSEGGSYNEQFF.

In its sample, this clone was seen once. The chain carries TRBV7-2 and TRBJ2-3; D is possibly TRBD1 (6 bases). CDR1 SGHTA and CDR2 FQGNSA come from the germline V gene. This CDR3 spans 15 amino acids. The V gene lost 5 bases and the J gene lost 2 bases, with 14 bases spanning the gap. The CDR3 nucleotides read TGTGCCAGCAGCCCAGGGGCTACCTTCACAGATACGCAGTATTTT. Protein sequence: CASSPGATFTDTQYF.

V usage is TRBV21-1 and J usage is TRBJ2-7; the table calls TRBD2, which could not be checked here. TRBV21-1 is flagged as a pseudogene. CDR3 size: 17 residues. In nucleotides, the CDR3 is TGTGCCAGCAGCCGATCGGCGGCGACTAGCGAGGACTACGAGCAGTACTTC. Encoded protein: CASSRSAATSEDYEQYF.

The rearrangement links TRBV4-1 to TRBJ1-3, with 7 nucleotides matching TRBD1. This CDR3 spans 18 amino acids. J lost 0 bases, V lost 2 bases, and 10 bases had no gene match. The germline CDR1 and CDR2 sequences are MGHRA and YSYEKL. Written as DNA, the CDR3 is TGCGCCAGCAGCCAACGTGGACAGGCCTTTTACTCTGGAAACACCATATATTTT. It codes for CASSQRGQAFYSGNTIYF.

The genes are TRBV12-5 and TRBJ1-2, with TRBD1 identical over 9 bases. CDR1 and CDR2 from the germline V gene are LGHNT and FRNRAP. Trimming cost V 5 bases and J 5 bases; bases outside gene matches: 6. The CDR3 contains 14 residues. The CDR3 DNA is TGTGCTAGTGGTCACCCGGGACAGGGTTATGGCTACACCTTC. It encodes CASGHPGQGYGYTF.

This rearrangement joins TRBV9 to TRBJ2-3; 11 nucleotides align to TRBD2. Trimming cost V 1 base and J 3 bases; bases outside gene matches: 13. The germline CDR1 and CDR2 sequences are SGDLS and YYNGEE. The CDR3 sequence is 19 residues long. CDR3 coding DNA: TGTGCCAGCAGCGTAAACGGCCGACTAGCGGGAATGGGGACAGATACGCAGTATTTT. It codes for CASSVNGRLAGMGTDTQYF.

This clone has a handful of counts. The V call is TRBV2, the J call TRBJ2-2, with 12 bases matching TRBD2. This CDR3 has 15 amino acids. Germline CDR1 and CDR2: SNHLY and FYNNEI. V shed 7 bases, J shed 5 bases, and the junction held 5 bases outside the gene matches. CDR3 nucleotide sequence: TGTGCCAGCAAAGCGGGACTAGCGGGTACCGGGGAGCTGTTTTTT. This codes for CASKAGLAGTGELFF.

V is TRBV6-4 and J is TRBJ2-1, with TRBD2 matching over 8 bases. This CDR3 spans 16 amino acids. In germline, CDR1 is MRHNA, CDR2 SNTAGT. With 2 bases clipped from V and 4 bases from J, the junction kept 7 bases outside the gene matches. CDR3 bases: TGTGCCAGCAGTGACCGAGCGGGAGTTGGGTACAATGAGCAGTTCTTC. Translating gives CASSDRAGVGYNEQFF.

With regard to this clone: The junction departs from germline at one end; a sequencing error may be responsible. This chain links TRBV6-4 with TRBJ1-4; TRBD1 aligns across 7 bases. The CDR3 runs to 13 residues. From germline, CDR1 is MRHNA and CDR2 SNTAGT. CDR3 region: CASSDTPWGTAEF. The CDR3 DNA sequence: TGTGCCAGCAGTGACACCCCATGGGGGACAGCAGAATTT.

The chain uses TRBV28 and TRBJ1-1; D gene ambiguous. Trimming pared 5 bases from V and 0 bases from J, leaving 16 bases between. The germline V gene encodes CDR1 MDHEN and CDR2 SYDVKM. The CDR3 extends over 16 amino acids. CDR3 DNA sequence: TGTGCCAGCAGTCAAGGAGGAGCTGGTCTGAACACTGAAGCTTTCTTT. Protein: CASSQGGAGLNTEAFF.

V and J are TRBV27 and TRBJ2-7, with TRBD2 as a possible D gene (6 bases). Germline V gene sequence: CDR1 MNHEY, CDR2 SMNVEV (reference sequence). Trimming pared 6 bases from V and 3 bases from J, leaving 18 bases between. The CDR3 contains 15 residues. CDR3: CASSHNGGLIYEQYF. The CDR3 DNA sequence: TGTGCCAGCAGCCACAACGGGGGACTTATCTACGAGCAGTACTTC.

This clone has only one observation. The rearrangement uses TRBV11-2 and TRBJ1-1; D unclear. Trimming removed 2 bases at V and 4 bases at J, with 20 bases between. Per germline, CDR1 SGHAT and CDR2 FQNNGV. CDR3 length equals 17 residues. CDR3 protein: CASSLSPVPDRGTEAFF. The DNA of the CDR3 is TGTGCCAGCAGCTTAAGTCCTGTACCGGACCGGGGCACTGAAGCTTTCTTT.